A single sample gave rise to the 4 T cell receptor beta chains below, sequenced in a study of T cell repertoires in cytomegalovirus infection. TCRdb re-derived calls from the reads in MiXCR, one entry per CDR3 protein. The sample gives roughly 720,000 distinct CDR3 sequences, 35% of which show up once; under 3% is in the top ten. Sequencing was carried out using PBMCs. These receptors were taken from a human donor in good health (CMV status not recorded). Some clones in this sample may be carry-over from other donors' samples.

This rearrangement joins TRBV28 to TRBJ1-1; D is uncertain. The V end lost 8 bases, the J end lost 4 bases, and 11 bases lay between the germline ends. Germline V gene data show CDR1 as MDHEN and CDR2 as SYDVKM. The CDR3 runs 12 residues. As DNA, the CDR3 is TGTGCCAGCTCGGGGTACGGCACTGAAGCTTTCTTT. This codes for CASSGYGTEAFF.

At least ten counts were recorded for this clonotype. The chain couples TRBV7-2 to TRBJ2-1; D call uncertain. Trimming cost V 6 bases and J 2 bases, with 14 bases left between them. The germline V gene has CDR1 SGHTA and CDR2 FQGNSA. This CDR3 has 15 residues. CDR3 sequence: CASRSGSQPYNEQFF. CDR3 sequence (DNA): TGTGCCAGCAGGAGTGGTAGCCAACCCTACAATGAGCAGTTCTTC.

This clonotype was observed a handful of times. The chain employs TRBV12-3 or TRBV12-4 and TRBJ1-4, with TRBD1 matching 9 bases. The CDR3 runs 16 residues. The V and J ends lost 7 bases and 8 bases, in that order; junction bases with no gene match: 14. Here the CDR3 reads CASTSGTGRNGEKLFF. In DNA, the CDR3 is TGTGCCAGCACCTCCGGGACAGGGAGGAATGGAGAAAAACTGTTTTTT.

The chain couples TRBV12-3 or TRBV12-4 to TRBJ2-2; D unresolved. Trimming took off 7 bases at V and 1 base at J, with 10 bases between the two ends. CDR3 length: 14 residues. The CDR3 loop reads CASKYSLNTGELFF. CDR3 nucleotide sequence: TGTGCCAGCAAATACAGCCTGAACACCGGGGAGCTGTTTTTT.